Shown below are 30 T cell receptor beta chains from a single sample sequenced in a study of blood T cell repertoires in COVID-19. Produced via immunoSEQ multiplex PCR; TCRdb's table is partial and in-frame only. This table has approximately 350,000 clones, under 85% appearing once. The sample taken for sequencing was PBMCs or T cells enriched from blood (not recorded which). The receptors here all came from a woman between 45 and 65 years old who had recovered from COVID-19.

The chain is built from TRBV18 and TRBJ2-7; D is undetermined. The CDR3 is 14 residues long. Trimming shortened V by 2 bases and J by 2 bases, and 10 bases separated the two germline ends. CDR1 is KGHSH, CDR2 LQKENI, per germline. CDR3 sequence (DNA): TGTGCCAGCTCACCAGCAGGTTACCCCTACGAGCAGTACTTC. Translating it yields CASSPAGYPYEQYF. Supplemented by reference TRBV18 and TRBJ2-7, the full variable domain reads NAGVMQNPRHLVRRRGQEARLRCSPMKGHSHVYWYRQLPEEGLKFMVYLQKENIIDESGMPKERFSAEFPKEGPSILRIQQVVRGDSAAYFCASSPAGYPYEQYFGPGTRLTVT.

The genes are TRBV27 and TRBJ1-1; 8 bases are a match to TRBD1. CDR3 length: 15 amino acids. The ends lost 6 bases at V and 5 bases at J; junction bases unmatched: 11. Germline V lookup: CDR1 MNHEY, CDR2 SMNVEV (reference sequence). DNA of the CDR3: TGTGCCAGCAGAGGACAGGGTAATGCACGGACTGAAGCTTTCTTT. Protein: CASRGQGNARTEAFF.

The CDR3 loop is CASKRESITDTQYF. DNA for the CDR3: TGTGCCAGCAAACGGGAATCGATCACAGATACGCAGTATTTT. The chain joins TRBV2 to TRBJ2-3; possible D gene TRBD2, 5 bases. Germline V CDR1 and CDR2: SNHLY, FYNNEI. V was clipped by 7 bases and J by 2 bases, with 13 bases between them. CDR3 size: 14 residues.

V is TRBV10-3 and J is TRBJ1-2, with a weak D call TRBD1 (6 bases). CDR3 size: 13 residues. Germline CDR1 and CDR2: ENHRY and SYGVKD. V was pared by 10 bases and J by 1 base, with 13 bases between. The CDR3 here is CATAGQINYGYTF. The CDR3 coding sequence is TGTGCCACCGCCGGACAGATTAACTATGGCTACACCTTC.

The V gene is TRBV30, the J gene TRBJ1-2; no clear D. Germline CDR1 GTSNPN, CDR2 SVGIG (reference sequence). The V end was cut by 3 bases, the J end by 7 bases, with 9 bases between. The CDR3 runs to 11 residues. The CDR3 is CAWREAVGYTF. Written as DNA, the CDR3 is TGTGCCTGGAGGGAGGCGGTTGGCTACACCTTC.

The genes are TRBV12-5 and TRBJ2-3, with 10 bases identical to TRBD2. The junction had 9 bases not matched to a gene; V was cut back by 5 bases and J by 1 base. The CDR3 length is 17 residues. CDR1 and CDR2 (germline): LGHNT, FRNRAP. For the CDR3, the DNA is TGTGCTAGTGGTCAAGAGTTAGCGGGGGGCCGCACAGATACGCAGTATTTT. Protein: CASGQELAGGRTDTQYF. The full variable domain, completed using reference TRBV12-5 and TRBJ2-3, is DARVTQTPRHKVTEMGQEVTMRCQPILGHNTVFWYRQTMMQGLELLAYFRNRAPLDDSGMPKDRFSAEMPDATLATLKIQPSEPRDSAVYFCASGQELAGGRTDTQYFGPGTRLTVL.

This clone was seen a few times. The chain joins TRBV19 to TRBJ2-1; 8 nucleotides agree with TRBD1. Trimming removed 6 bases from V and 7 bases from J; junction bases left unmatched: 8. Per the germline V gene, CDR1 is LNHDA and CDR2 is SQIVND (reference sequence). The CDR3 spans 14 residues. The CDR3 coding sequence is TGTGCCAGTAGCCCTGACAGGGGTGAAAATGAGCAGTTCTTC. Encoded protein: CASSPDRGENEQFF.

This clone was found a few times. This sequence joins TRBV19 and TRBJ1-1; TRBD1 matches at 8 bases. Trimming at V came to 6 bases and at J to 1 base, leaving 4 bases not matched to a gene. This CDR3 has 14 residues. CDR1 and CDR2 (germline): LNHDA, SQIVND (reference sequence). This CDR3 reads CASRQQGGNTEAFF. The CDR3 DNA reads as TGTGCCAGTAGGCAACAGGGGGGGAACACTGAAGCTTTCTTT. Drawing the rest from reference TRBV19 and TRBJ1-1, the complete variable domain is DGGITQSPKYLFRKEGQNVTLSCEQNLNHDAMYWYRQDPGQGLRLIYYSQIVNDFQKGDIAEGYSVSREKKESFPLTVTSAQKNPTAFYLCASRQQGGNTEAFFGQGTRLTVV.

This chain connects TRBV12-3 or TRBV12-4 to TRBJ2-1; no clear D. The CDR3 extends over 12 amino acids. Trimming pared 5 bases from V and 5 bases from J, leaving 7 bases between. The CDR3 spells CASSPFDNEQFF. The DNA for the CDR3 is TGTGCCAGCAGTCCCTTTGACAATGAGCAGTTCTTC.

The chain is built from TRBV6-2 or TRBV6-3 and TRBJ1-1; the match to TRBD1 covers 10 bases. The CDR3 length is 14 residues. In germline, CDR1 is MNHEY, CDR2 SVGEGT. V dropped 0 bases and J dropped 9; count of bases not matched to a gene: 4. The CDR3 is CASSYSPGQGKAFF. The CDR3 region has the DNA TGTGCCAGCAGTTACTCTCCGGGACAGGGGAAAGCTTTCTTT.

The V call is TRBV23-1, the J call TRBJ1-5, with TRBD1 matching 8 bases. TRBV23-1 is an ORF for which the function is uncertain. The CDR3 has 15 amino acids. V dropped 3 bases and J dropped 1; count of bases not matched to a gene: 2. CDR3 sequence (DNA): TGCGCCAGCAGTCAGCGGACAGGGAGCAATCAGCCCCAGCATTTT. Translated, it gives CASSQRTGSNQPQHF.

There are a few counts of this clone. The chain combines TRBV7-9 with TRBJ2-7; TRBD1 aligns across 8 bases. Per the germline V gene, CDR1 is SEHNR and CDR2 is FQNEAQ (reference sequence). The CDR3 has 15 residues. After removal of 5 bases from V and 1 base from J, the junction contained 7 bases not matched to a gene. CDR3 DNA: TGTGCCAGCAGCCCCCAGGACAGGGATTCCTACGAGCAGTACTTC. Protein sequence: CASSPQDRDSYEQYF.

The V gene is TRBV20-1, the J gene TRBJ2-3, with TRBD2 matching over 7 bases. The CDR3 totals 14 residues. The germline gives CDR1 DFQATT, CDR2 SNEGSKA (reference sequence). V shed 3 bases and J 5 bases; nucleotides not matched to a gene: 8. CDR3: CSASWGGKGDTQYF. In nucleotides, the CDR3 is TGCAGTGCTAGTTGGGGGGGAAAGGGAGATACGCAGTATTTT.

This clone was seen just once. The chain is built from TRBV12-3 or TRBV12-4 and TRBJ2-7, with TRBD1 as a possible D gene (6 bases). Trimming pared 5 bases from V and 6 bases from J, leaving 14 bases between. The CDR3 runs 13 residues. The CDR3 sequence: CASSPQTGGEQYF. The DNA of the CDR3 is TGTGCCAGCAGTCCCCAGACAGGTGGCGAGCAGTACTTC.

This clone has only one observation. This sequence joins TRBV6-5 and TRBJ2-5; a weak D match, TRBD1 (6 bases). The V end lost 0 bases, the J end lost 4 bases, and 15 bases lay between the germline ends. This CDR3 spans 16 amino acids. Germline CDR1 and CDR2: MNHEY and SVGAGI. CDR3 sequence: CASSYSRDTQVETQYF. In nucleotides, the CDR3 is TGTGCCAGCAGTTACTCGAGGGACACACAAGTAGAGACCCAGTACTTC.

This chain uses TRBV6-2 or TRBV6-3 with TRBJ2-5, with 9 bases lining up with TRBD1. After removal of 4 bases from V and 5 bases from J, the junction contained 17 bases not matched to a gene. CDR1 and CDR2 from the germline V gene are MNHEY and SVGEGT. The length of the CDR3 is 18 residues. CDR3 bases: TGTGCCAGCAGTTCCGGAATCACAGGGGGCGCGAGGCGGGAGACCCAGTACTTC. Encoded protein: CASSSGITGGARRETQYF.

Only one count was recorded for this clone. The chain recombines TRBV7-9 with TRBJ2-7; D is uncertain. CDR1 SEHNR and CDR2 FQNEAQ come from the germline V gene (reference sequence). The CDR3 covers 12 residues. The germline V and J ends were trimmed by 8 bases and 3 bases, with 11 bases remaining between them. The CDR3 spells CASSYSNYEQYF. The CDR3 DNA is TGTGCCAGCTCCTACAGCAACTACGAGCAGTACTTC.

The chain links TRBV25-1 to TRBJ2-7; TRBD2 matches at 7 bases. V dropped 8 bases and J dropped 5; count of bases not matched to a gene: 18. The CDR3 is 16 amino acids. The V gene's germline CDR1 is MGHDK and CDR2 SYGVNS. CDR3 nucleotides: TGTGCCAGCTCACCTTCCTATGGGGGAGGGCCCGACGAGCAGTACTTC. It codes for CASSPSYGGGPDEQYF.

The V call is TRBV7-2, the J call TRBJ1-2, with 8 bases fitting TRBD1. The germline V gene encodes CDR1 SGHTA and CDR2 FQGNSA. The CDR3 length is 18 residues. With 5 bases clipped from V and 4 bases from J, the junction kept 18 bases outside the gene matches. CDR3 loop: CASSPSKGQELALYGYTF. The CDR3 DNA reads TGTGCCAGCAGCCCCAGTAAGGGACAGGAGCTCGCACTCTATGGCTACACCTTC. Using reference TRBV7-2 and TRBJ1-2 for the parts outside the CDR3, the full variable domain is GAGVSQSPSNKVTEKGKDVELRCDPISGHTALYWYRQSLGQGLEFLIYFQGNSAPDKSGLPSDRFSAERTGGSVSTLTIQRTQQEDSAVYLCASSPSKGQELALYGYTFGSGTRLTVV.

The chain joins TRBV3-1 (or the pseudogene TRBV3-2) to TRBJ1-1; unclear D gene. The CDR3 is made up of 15 amino acids. Germline CDR1 is LGHDT and CDR2 is YNNKEL (reference sequence). The V end was cut by 3 bases, the J end by 3 bases, with 14 bases between. CDR3 nucleotides: TGTGCCAGCAGCCACCTGTTGAGGCCGGACACTGAAGCTTTCTTT. Translation: CASSHLLRPDTEAFF.

The chain uses TRBV5-6 and TRBJ1-3; D ambiguous. This CDR3 comprises 15 residues. Per the germline V gene, CDR1 is SGHDT and CDR2 is YYEEEE. The V gene lost 1 base and the J gene lost 1 base, with 9 bases spanning the gap. As DNA, the CDR3 is TGTGCCAGCAGCTTGTCCTCGTCTTCTGGAAACACCATATATTTT. This codes for CASSLSSSSGNTIYF.

V usage is TRBV5-4 and J usage is TRBJ2-1; D gene uncertain. CDR1 is SGHNT and CDR2 is YYREEE in the germline V gene (reference sequence). The CDR3 runs 18 residues. V was trimmed by 4 bases and J by 5 bases, leaving 25 bases between them. CDR3 protein: CASSLSPPVEELNNEQFF. The CDR3 bases are TGTGCCAGCAGCCTGTCCCCCCCCGTCGAGGAGCTAAACAATGAGCAGTTCTTC.

The CDR3 region is CAIRGDRGAEKLFF. CDR3 sequence (DNA): TGTGCCATTCGGGGTGACAGGGGAGCTGAAAAACTGTTTTTT. The chain carries TRBV10-3 and TRBJ1-4, with 8 bases fitting TRBD1. This CDR3 contains 14 residues. Germline V gene lookup returns CDR1 ENHRY and CDR2 SYGVKD. V shed 9 bases and J 7 bases; nucleotides not matched to a gene: 10.

The chain is built from TRBV11-2 and TRBJ2-1; 7 bases are shared with TRBD2. The CDR3 covers 17 residues. Trimming cost V 0 bases and J 4 bases; bases outside gene matches: 9. Germline assignment: CDR1 SGHAT and CDR2 FQNNGV. CDR3 loop: CASSLEGGLVGYNEQFF. DNA of the CDR3: TGTGCCAGCAGCTTAGAGGGAGGACTAGTGGGATACAATGAGCAGTTCTTC.

The chain couples TRBV7-2 to TRBJ2-7; the D gene is possibly TRBD1 (6 bases). V was pared by 3 bases and J by 2 bases, with 17 bases between. Germline-derived CDR1 and CDR2 are SGHTA and FQGNSA. The CDR3 extends over 16 amino acids. The CDR3 sequence is CASSFQLQGTPYEQYF. DNA of the CDR3: TGTGCCAGCAGCTTTCAGTTACAGGGAACTCCCTACGAGCAGTACTTC.

The chain joins TRBV6-6 to TRBJ2-2; 8 positions agree with TRBD1. Germline loops: CDR1 MNHNY, CDR2 SVGAGI (reference sequence). The CDR3 runs to 16 residues. V trimming: 5 bases; J trimming: 7 bases; junction bases outside the gene matches: 12. CDR3 region: CASSNIQGAIGGELFF. CDR3 DNA: TGTGCCAGCAGTAATATCCAGGGGGCTATTGGCGGGGAGCTGTTTTTT.

This sequence joins TRBV6-2 or TRBV6-3 and TRBJ1-4; 7 nucleotides match TRBD1. V lost 5 bases and J lost 5; bases outside the gene matches: 5. The length of the CDR3 is 14 residues. Germline loops: CDR1 MNHEY, CDR2 SVGEGT. CDR3 protein: CASSRQGENEKLFF. The CDR3 DNA sequence: TGTGCCAGCAGTCGACAGGGTGAAAATGAAAAACTGTTTTTT.

This clone was observed once. The chain employs TRBV18 and TRBJ2-2; D perhaps matches TRBD2 (5 bases). Trimming removed 1 base from V and 6 bases from J, with 6 bases in between. This CDR3 contains 13 residues. Germline V CDR1 and CDR2: KGHSH, LQKENI. CDR3 region: CASSPLEAGELFF. For the CDR3, the DNA is TGTGCCAGCTCACCACTGGAGGCCGGGGAGCTGTTTTTT.

This clone was detected only once. CDR3 DNA sequence: TGTGCCAGCAGTCGGGACAGAAACACCGGGGAGCTGTTTTTT. It encodes CASSRDRNTGELFF. The rearrangement uses TRBV6-5 and TRBJ2-2; 7 positions agree with TRBD1. The germline V gene encodes CDR1 MNHEY and CDR2 SVGAGI. This CDR3 has 14 residues. Losses at the gene ends were 5 bases for V and 2 bases for J; bases not matched to a gene: 2.

The chain carries TRBV11-3 and TRBJ2-3; 7 bases fit TRBD1. In germline, CDR1 is SGHNT, CDR2 YENEEA. Trimming removed 5 bases from V and 3 bases from J; junction bases left unmatched: 11. The CDR3 is 16 residues long. In DNA, the CDR3 is TGTGCCAGCAGCCCAGGGGACAGTGGGTCAACAGATACGCAGTATTTT. This encodes CASSPGDSGSTDTQYF.